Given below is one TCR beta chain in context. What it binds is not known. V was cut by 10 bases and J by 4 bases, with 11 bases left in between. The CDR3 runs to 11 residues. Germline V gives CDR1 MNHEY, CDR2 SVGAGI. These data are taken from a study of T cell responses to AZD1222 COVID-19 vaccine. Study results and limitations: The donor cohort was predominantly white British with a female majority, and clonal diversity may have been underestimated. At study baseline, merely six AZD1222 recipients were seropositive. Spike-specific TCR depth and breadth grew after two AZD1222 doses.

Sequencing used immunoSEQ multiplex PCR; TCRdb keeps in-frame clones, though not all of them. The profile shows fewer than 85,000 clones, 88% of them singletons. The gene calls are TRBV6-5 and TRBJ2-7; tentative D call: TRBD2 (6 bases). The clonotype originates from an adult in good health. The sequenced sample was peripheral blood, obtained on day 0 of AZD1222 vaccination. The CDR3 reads CATRRGYEQYF. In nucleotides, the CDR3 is TGTGCCACTAGACGGGGGTACGAGCAGTACTTC.